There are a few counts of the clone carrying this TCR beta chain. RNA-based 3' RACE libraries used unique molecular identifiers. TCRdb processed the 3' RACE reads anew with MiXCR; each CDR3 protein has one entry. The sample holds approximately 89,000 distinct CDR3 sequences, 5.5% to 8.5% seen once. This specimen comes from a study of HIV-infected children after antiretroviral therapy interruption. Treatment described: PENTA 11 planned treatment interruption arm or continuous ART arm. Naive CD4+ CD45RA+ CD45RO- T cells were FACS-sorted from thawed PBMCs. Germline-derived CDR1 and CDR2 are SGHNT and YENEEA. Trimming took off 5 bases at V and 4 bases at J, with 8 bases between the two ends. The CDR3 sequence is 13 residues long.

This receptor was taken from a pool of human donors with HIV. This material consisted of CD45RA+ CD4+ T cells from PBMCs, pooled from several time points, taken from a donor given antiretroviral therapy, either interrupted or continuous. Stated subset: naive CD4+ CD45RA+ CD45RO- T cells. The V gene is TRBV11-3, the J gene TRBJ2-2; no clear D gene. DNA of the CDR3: TGTGCCAGCAGCACAATCCGCACCGGGGAGCTGTTTTTT. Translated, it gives CASSTIRTGELFF.